This entry lists 28 T cell receptor beta chains sequenced from one sample in a study of shared clonotypes between healthy human individuals. The assay was immunoSEQ multiplex PCR, and TCRdb's table has in-frame clones only and misses some. Of more than 2,000,000 clones in the sample, approximately 92% were seen once. Material: naive CD4+ T cells sorted from blood. Subset in this sample: CD45RA+ positively selected. The origin of the receptors is a man between 18 and 35 years old in good health.

The chain joins TRBV4-1 to TRBJ2-1, with TRBD2 matching 10 bases. V trimming: 0 bases; J trimming: 4 bases; junction bases outside the gene matches: 6. Germline V gene lookup returns CDR1 MGHRA and CDR2 YSYEKL. This CDR3 spans 17 amino acids. CDR3 DNA: TGCGCCAGCAGCCAAGATAGTGGGACTAGCGTGTACAATGAGCAGTTCTTC. Its translation is CASSQDSGTSVYNEQFF.

CDR3 protein: CASSGGYRGSRKTQYF. In nucleotides, the CDR3 is TGCGCCAGCAGCGGCGGTTATCGCGGGAGTAGGAAGACCCAGTACTTC. V and J are TRBV5-1 and TRBJ2-5; TRBD2 matches 7 bases. This CDR3 spans 16 amino acids. From germline, CDR1 is SGHRS and CDR2 YFSETQ. Trimming cost V 4 bases and J 6 bases; bases outside gene matches: 15.

The chain has TRBV18 and TRBJ1-2; no clear D gene. V was clipped by 2 bases and J by 8 bases, with 18 bases between them. This CDR3 is built from 15 residues. The V gene's germline CDR1 is KGHSH and CDR2 LQKENI. The CDR3 reads CASSPFGEGKGGYTF. DNA for the CDR3: TGTGCCAGCTCACCATTTGGGGAAGGTAAAGGCGGCTACACCTTC.

The chain combines TRBV30 with TRBJ2-6; D ambiguous. V gave up 4 bases and J gave up 0 bases, with 7 bases separating them. This CDR3 comprises 14 residues. The germline CDR1 and CDR2 sequences are GTSNPN and SVGIG (reference sequence). CDR3 residues: CAWTAFSGANVLTF. CDR3 in DNA: TGTGCCTGGACCGCCTTCTCTGGGGCCAACGTCCTGACTTTC.

The rearrangement uses TRBV18 and TRBJ2-3, with TRBD1 identical over 7 bases. Germline loops: CDR1 KGHSH, CDR2 LQKENI. This CDR3 is 15 amino acids long. J was trimmed by 0 bases and V by 4 bases; bases with no gene match: 4. The CDR3 DNA reads TGTGCCAGCTCACAAGGGACAGCTAGCACAGATACGCAGTATTTT. This encodes CASSQGTASTDTQYF.

This chain joins TRBV5-6 and TRBJ1-3; D uncertain. CDR1 and CDR2 (germline): SGHDT, YYEEEE. This CDR3 is built from 12 residues. Trimming removed 1 base from V and 10 bases from J, with 9 bases in between. DNA of the CDR3: TGTGCCAGCAGCTTGACCTTGGGTACCATATATTTT. Translated: CASSLTLGTIYF.

V is TRBV6-1 and J is TRBJ1-4; D perhaps matches TRBD1 (5 bases). The V gene's germline CDR1 is MNHNS and CDR2 SASEGT. The CDR3 is 15 residues long. V was pared by 8 bases and J by 0 bases, with 13 bases between. CDR3 protein: CASGNRPATNEKLFF. The CDR3 bases are TGTGCCAGCGGAAACAGGCCTGCAACTAATGAAAAACTGTTTTTT.

This rearrangement joins TRBV2 to TRBJ2-5; D call uncertain. Per the germline V gene, CDR1 is SNHLY and CDR2 is FYNNEI. The CDR3 runs 15 residues. Trimming stripped 6 bases from V and 5 bases from J, with 19 bases between. The CDR3, as DNA: TGTGCCAGCAGCTCTGCTGGGTCTCCTTTTGAGACCCAGTACTTC. It codes for CASSSAGSPFETQYF.

On this clone: At the DNA level, this CDR3 is encoded by other sequences in the same sample as well. The chain recombines TRBV10-1 with TRBJ2-3; possibly TRBD1 for D (6 bases). Germline V lookup: CDR1 WNHNN, CDR2 SYGVQD (reference sequence). The CDR3 contains 14 residues. Deletions cut 2 bases from V and 2 bases from J, with 8 bases between. CDR3 region: CASSEAGATDTQYF. In DNA, the CDR3 is TGCGCCAGCAGTGAGGCAGGGGCCACAGATACGCAGTATTTT.

The chain is built from TRBV19 and TRBJ1-5; tentatively, D is TRBD1 (6 bases). V dropped 5 bases and J dropped 3 bases, with 14 bases sitting between them. CDR1 and CDR2 (germline): LNHDA, SQIVND (reference sequence). This CDR3 comprises 15 residues. The CDR3 spells CASSSRDTYNQPQHF. Written as DNA, the CDR3 is TGTGCCAGTAGTTCCCGGGACACATACAATCAGCCCCAGCATTTT. The whole variable domain, filled in from reference TRBV19 and TRBJ1-5, reads DGGITQSPKYLFRKEGQNVTLSCEQNLNHDAMYWYRQDPGQGLRLIYYSQIVNDFQKGDIAEGYSVSREKKESFPLTVTSAQKNPTAFYLCASSSRDTYNQPQHFGDGTRLSIL.

The CDR3 loop reads CASSAYRGTDTQYF. For the CDR3, the DNA is TGTGCCAGCTCCGCTTATCGGGGCACAGATACGCAGTATTTT. The chain uses TRBV18 and TRBJ2-3; D is uncertain. Germline CDR1 reads KGHSH; CDR2 reads LQKENI. The CDR3 has 14 amino acids. Trimming removed 6 bases from V and 1 base from J, with 11 bases in between.

About this clone: Other DNA sequences of this sample code for an identical CDR3. This chain's CDR3 is CASSLTDSNQPQHF. Here the CDR3 DNA reads TGTGCCAGCAGCCTGACGGATAGCAATCAGCCCCAGCATTTT. The chain links TRBV6-1 to TRBJ1-5; D unresolved. V dropped 6 bases and J dropped 0 bases, with 9 bases sitting between them. This CDR3 is 14 amino acids long. Germline CDR1 is MNHNS and CDR2 is SASEGT.

The J gene is TRBJ2-7, the V gene TRBV5-4; TRBD2 might be the D (6 bases). CDR1 is SGHNT and CDR2 is YYREEE in the germline V gene (reference sequence). Deletions cut 0 bases from V and 6 bases from J, with 7 bases between. The CDR3 totals 12 residues. The chain's CDR3 is CASSLDGSEQYF. The CDR3 DNA reads TGTGCCAGCAGCTTGGACGGGAGCGAGCAGTACTTC. Combining the CDR3 with reference TRBV5-4 and TRBJ2-7 gives the whole variable domain ETGVTQSPTHLIKTRGQQVTLRCSSQSGHNTVSWYQQALGQGPQFIFQYYREEENGRGNFPPRFSGLQFPNYSSELNVNALELDDSALYLCASSLDGSEQYFGPGTRLTVT.

The gene calls are TRBV5-1 and TRBJ2-5, with 10 bases identical to TRBD1. CDR1 is SGHRS, CDR2 YFSETQ, per germline. V trimming: 4 bases; J trimming: 5 bases; junction bases outside the gene matches: 11. CDR3 length equals 16 residues. CDR3 region: CASSISPGQGSETQYF. The CDR3 nucleotides are TGCGCCAGCAGCATATCTCCGGGACAGGGGTCGGAGACCCAGTACTTC.

The rearrangement joins TRBV15 to TRBJ2-5; D might be TRBD2 (5 bases). Germline-derived CDR1 and CDR2 are LNHNV and YYDKDF (reference sequence). This CDR3 is 15 amino acids long. Trimming took off 4 bases at V and 0 bases at J, with 12 bases between the two ends. The CDR3 DNA is TGTGCCACCAGCATCGATGGGCGGGACCAAGAGACCCAGTACTTC. Its translation is CATSIDGRDQETQYF.

The V gene is TRBV5-1, the J gene TRBJ2-1, with D hard to call. The CDR3 spans 12 residues. CDR1 is SGHRS and CDR2 is YFSETQ in the germline V gene. Deletions cut 5 bases from V and 4 bases from J, with 7 bases between. The CDR3 nucleotides read TGCGCCAGCAGTCGACTGTACAATGAGCAGTTCTTC. Protein sequence: CASSRLYNEQFF.

This clone was counted a few times. This rearrangement joins TRBV5-1 to TRBJ1-2; no clear D gene. The germline V gene has CDR1 SGHRS and CDR2 YFSETQ. V was clipped by 5 bases and J by 7 bases, with 15 bases between them. The CDR3 has 13 amino acids. In nucleotides, the CDR3 is TGCGCCAGCAGTCCAGAGCCGTCGGGTGGCTACACCTTC. It translates to CASSPEPSGGYTF.

This clone came up once. The chain couples TRBV12-5 to TRBJ2-7, with TRBD1 matching over 9 bases. CDR1 is LGHNT and CDR2 is FRNRAP in the germline V gene. This CDR3 is built from 17 residues. V was clipped by 4 bases and J by 3 bases; unmatched bases: 13. The CDR3 sequence: CASGSPLTGGHLYEQYF. CDR3 DNA sequence: TGTGCTAGTGGTTCACCCCTAACAGGGGGCCATCTCTACGAGCAGTACTTC.

CDR3 amino acids: CASFTGTGNTIYF. The CDR3 DNA sequence: TGTGCCAGCTTCACCGGGACAGGGAACACCATATATTTT. The rearrangement links TRBV18 to TRBJ1-3; 9 bases match TRBD1. V dropped 7 bases and J dropped 7; count of bases not matched to a gene: 5. CDR1 is KGHSH and CDR2 is LQKENI in the germline V gene. The CDR3 covers 13 residues. The full variable domain, in which reference TRBV18 and TRBJ1-3 provide the parts outside the CDR3, is NAGVMQNPRHLVRRRGQEARLRCSPMKGHSHVYWYRQLPEEGLKFMVYLQKENIIDESGMPKERFSAEFPKEGPSILRIQQVVRGDSAAYFCASFTGTGNTIYFGEGSWLTVV.

This chain links TRBV5-1 with TRBJ1-4, with D possibly being TRBD1 (6 bases). This CDR3 spans 14 amino acids. V was clipped by 4 bases and J by 7 bases, with 14 bases between them. CDR1 is SGHRS and CDR2 is YFSETQ in the germline V gene. This CDR3 is CASSPGTNPEKLFF. The CDR3 DNA sequence: TGCGCCAGCAGCCCCGGGACAAACCCTGAAAAACTGTTTTTT.

V gene TRBV19 combines with J gene TRBJ2-7; 9 bases agree with TRBD1. The CDR3 is 15 residues long. The V segment lost 1 base and the J segment 3 bases; nucleotides outside the gene matches: 4. Germline V gene data show CDR1 as LNHDA and CDR2 as SQIVND (reference sequence). In nucleotides, the CDR3 is TGTGCCAGTAGTATAGGGGTGACAGGGGGCTACGAGCAGTACTTC. It is translated as CASSIGVTGGYEQYF.

The V gene is TRBV6-6, the J gene TRBJ2-7; TRBD1 might be the D (5 bases). Trimming took off 3 bases at V and 5 bases at J, with 11 bases between the two ends. Germline V gene sequence: CDR1 MNHNY, CDR2 SVGAGI (reference sequence). The CDR3 extends over 13 amino acids. The CDR3 region is CASSYYRNDEQYF. The CDR3 DNA sequence: TGTGCCAGCAGTTATTACAGGAACGACGAGCAGTACTTC.

This clone is a singleton in its sample. V is TRBV25-1 and J is TRBJ1-2; 7 nucleotides match TRBD1. This CDR3 has 12 amino acids. The trim removed 8 bases at V and 3 bases at J, leaving 3 bases unmatched. CDR1 MGHDK and CDR2 SYGVNS come from the germline V gene. DNA for the CDR3: TGTGCCAGCGGAGGGACAGACTATGGCTACACCTTC. Its protein product is CASGGTDYGYTF.

The rearrangement links TRBV19 to TRBJ1-2, with D possibly TRBD1 on 5 matching bases. This CDR3 is 16 amino acids long. Per germline, CDR1 LNHDA and CDR2 SQIVND (reference sequence). V was cut by 4 bases and J by 0 bases, with 15 bases left in between. CDR3 residues: CASSTYSGTANYGYTF. For the CDR3, the DNA is TGTGCCAGTAGTACGTACAGCGGGACCGCTAACTATGGCTACACCTTC.

A remark on this clone: The sample has other DNA sequences that encode this CDR3 too. The chain recombines TRBV7-2 with TRBJ1-1; D gene unclear. This CDR3 region has 13 residues. The V gene's germline CDR1 is SGHTA and CDR2 FQGNSA. V was clipped by 1 base and J by 1 base, with 4 bases between them. CDR3 nucleotide sequence: TGTGCCAGCAGCTTAGATCCGAACACTGAAGCTTTCTTT. As protein: CASSLDPNTEAFF. Based on the CDR3 plus reference TRBV7-2 and TRBJ1-1, the full variable domain is GAGVSQSPSNKVTEKGKDVELRCDPISGHTALYWYRQSLGQGLEFLIYFQGNSAPDKSGLPSDRFSAERTGGSVSTLTIQRTQQEDSAVYLCASSLDPNTEAFFGQGTRLTVV.

The rearrangement uses TRBV19 and TRBJ2-1; 12 nucleotides align to TRBD2. V shed 7 bases and J 4 bases; nucleotides not matched to a gene: 5. Germline V lookup: CDR1 LNHDA, CDR2 SQIVND (reference sequence). This CDR3 region has 15 residues. CDR3 sequence reads: CASIRTSGMYNEQFF. The CDR3 DNA reads TGTGCCAGTATTAGGACTAGCGGGATGTACAATGAGCAGTTCTTC.

V gene TRBV7-2 combines with J gene TRBJ1-6; 9 bases agree with TRBD1. The germline gives CDR1 SGHTA, CDR2 FQGNSA. CDR3 length: 16 amino acids. The V gene end was trimmed by 5 bases and the J gene end by 7 bases; junction bases not matched to a gene: 9. The CDR3 DNA is TGTGCCAGCAGCCCGGGACAGGGTCCGCAAAATTCACCCCTCCACTTT. Translating gives CASSPGQGPQNSPLHF.

This chain joins TRBV7-8 and TRBJ2-7; 11 positions agree with TRBD2. The V and J ends lost 1 base and 4 bases, in that order; junction bases with no gene match: 3. Germline CDR1 SGHVS, CDR2 FQNEAQ. There are 15 residues in the CDR3. CDR3: CASSLETSGIYEQYF. The CDR3 bases are TGTGCCAGCAGCTTAGAGACTAGCGGGATTTACGAGCAGTACTTC.